These 19 T cell receptor beta chains were sequenced from one sample in a study of Graves' ophthalmopathy and Graves' hyperthyroidism. Using RNA transcripts, the TCR beta CDR3 regions were amplified. HTBI primers were used in a first-round RT-PCR, which preceded a second-round multiplex PCR. Using its own MiXCR run on the multiplex PCR reads, TCRdb lists one record per CDR3 protein. The table lists 500,000 to 600,000 distinct CDR3 sequences, 35% to 45% of them singletons. The source material was peripheral blood or thyroid tissue (not recorded which). These receptor sequences come from an adult man with Graves' hyperthyroidism.

Many counts were recorded for this clonotype. The chain uses TRBV5-5 and TRBJ2-7; 9 bases are a match to TRBD1. In germline, CDR1 is SGHKS, CDR2 YYEKEE (reference sequence). The V gene end was trimmed by 3 bases and the J gene end by 4 bases; junction bases not matched to a gene: 2. The CDR3 is 13 amino acids. CDR3 in amino acids: CASSYDRGYEQYF. CDR3 nucleotide sequence: TGTGCCAGCAGCTACGACAGGGGGTACGAGCAGTACTTC.

This clonotype was picked up many times. The chain links TRBV11-2 to TRBJ2-7; 11 bases agree with TRBD2. CDR1 is SGHAT and CDR2 is FQNNGV in the germline V gene. V was clipped by 2 bases and J by 4 bases; unmatched bases: 7. The CDR3 is 16 residues long. The CDR3 protein is CASSLNRLAGQYEQYF. As DNA, the CDR3 is TGTGCCAGCAGCTTAAATAGACTAGCGGGGCAATACGAGCAGTACTTC.

This clonotype was seen at least ten times. This rearrangement joins TRBV5-1 to TRBJ2-7, with D hard to call. The germline V gene encodes CDR1 SGHRS and CDR2 YFSETQ. Trimming cost V 3 bases and J 1 base, with 14 bases left between them. The CDR3 runs 15 residues. CDR3 nucleotides: TGCGCCAGCAGCTATTCTCAGGAGCATTCCTACGAGCAGTACTTC. As protein: CASSYSQEHSYEQYF.

This clonotype was picked up a small number of times. This sequence joins TRBV5-4 and TRBJ2-7; 7 bases align to TRBD1. Germline CDR1 SGHNT, CDR2 YYREEE (reference sequence). V lost 1 base and J lost 12; bases outside the gene matches: 19. There are 16 residues in the CDR3. The CDR3: CASSLSGQPIQNVGYF. The CDR3 coding sequence is TGTGCCAGCAGCTTGTCGGGACAGCCCATTCAGAACGTAGGGTACTTC.

The chain recombines TRBV29-1 with TRBJ2-5; the D gene is possibly TRBD2 (6 bases). Germline CDR1 SQVTM, CDR2 ANQGSEA. This CDR3 is built from 17 residues. V lost 3 bases and J lost 1, with 21 bases in between. CDR3 sequence: CSVDGLPGIGVQETQYF. CDR3 in DNA: TGCAGCGTTGATGGACTACCCGGGATCGGGGTCCAAGAGACCCAGTACTTC.

The chain has TRBV7-9 and TRBJ2-7, with 7 bases identical to TRBD1. Germline V gives CDR1 SEHNR, CDR2 FQNEAQ (reference sequence). Germline trimming cut 5 bases from V and 1 base from J; bases unmatched to any gene: 14. This CDR3 region has 17 residues. Written as DNA, the CDR3 is TGTGCCAGCAGCCCAAGAACCCCGGGACAGAAATCCTACGAGCAGTACTTC. The encoded protein is CASSPRTPGQKSYEQYF.

The CDR3: CASSLQLAGVQFHNEQFF. In nucleotides, the CDR3 is TGTGCCAGCAGTTTACAACTAGCGGGAGTACAATTCCACAATGAGCAGTTCTTC. This chain joins TRBV12-3 or TRBV12-4 and TRBJ2-7; 11 nucleotides match TRBD2. The DNA end favors TRBJ2-1, so the J call may be wrong. There are 18 residues in the CDR3.

The chain recombines TRBV7-3 with TRBJ1-4, with 10 positions matching TRBD1. Germline lookup yields CDR1 SGHTA and CDR2 FQGTGA. V lost 7 bases to trimming and J lost 4 bases; unmatched junction nucleotides: 6. The CDR3 is 15 amino acids. CDR3 in amino acids: CASTDRGQNNEKLFF. CDR3 DNA sequence: TGTGCCAGCACAGACAGGGGGCAGAATAATGAAAAACTGTTTTTT.

The genes are TRBV6-5 and TRBJ2-7, with TRBD1 as a possible D gene (6 bases). The end of the DNA is better explained by TRBJ2-1, so the J call may be wrong. This CDR3 has 13 residues. In germline, CDR1 is MNHEY, CDR2 SVGAGI. CDR3: CASSRDIYNEQFF. CDR3 sequence (DNA): TGTGCCAGCAGCCGGGACATCTACAATGAGCAGTTCTTC.

The chain links TRBV29-1 to TRBJ2-3; TRBD2 aligns across 9 bases. The CDR3 has 15 residues. Germline V lookup: CDR1 SQVTM, CDR2 ANQGSEA. V lost 3 bases to trimming and J lost 3 bases; unmatched junction nucleotides: 7. CDR3 loop: CSVEVAGVRTDTQYF. CDR3 DNA sequence: TGCAGCGTTGAGGTAGCGGGAGTTCGAACAGATACGCAGTATTTT.

This clonotype occurred many times. This chain uses TRBV7-8 with TRBJ2-7; D ambiguous. The CDR3 covers 14 residues. The germline V gene has CDR1 SGHVS and CDR2 FQNEAQ. V dropped 0 bases and J dropped 4 bases, with 10 bases sitting between them. The CDR3 DNA is TGTGCCAGCAGCTTAGCGGGGTACGGGTACGAGCAGTACTTC. The encoded protein is CASSLAGYGYEQYF.

The chain uses TRBV10-3 and TRBJ1-1; TRBD1 agrees at 8 bases. Per germline, CDR1 ENHRY and CDR2 SYGVKD. After removal of 5 bases from V and 14 bases from J, the junction contained 16 bases not matched to a gene. The CDR3 is 14 residues long. The CDR3 DNA follows: TGTGCCATCAGTTCTAGACAGGGGAGCAATGAGCAGTTCTTT. This translates into CAISSRQGSNEQFF.

In regard to this clonotype: Just one base apart from a much larger clone, this may be a read error. This CDR3 reads CASSLGLSANYGYTF. Here the CDR3 DNA reads TGTGCCAGCAGCTTAGGGTTGTCGGCTAACTATGGCTACACCTTC. This rearrangement joins TRBV7-3 to TRBJ1-2; D gene uncertain. This CDR3 comprises 15 residues. Germline CDR1 and CDR2: SGHTA and FQGTGA. The ends were cut back, 2 bases at V and 0 bases at J, with 10 bases in the middle.

This clonotype was counted ten times or more. J is TRBJ2-7 and V is TRBV7-8, with D possibly matching TRBD2 (7 bases). V was shortened by 1 base and J by 0 bases, with 10 bases between the two germline ends. Looked up from germline, CDR1 is SGHVS and CDR2 is FQNEAQ. The CDR3 is 15 residues long. CDR3 DNA: TGTGCCAGCAGCTTAGGGGCGGGGGCCTCCTACGAGCAGTACTTC. This sequence encodes CASSLGAGASYEQYF.

As to this clonotype: This clone may be a read error of a much larger clone one base away. This chain uses TRBV10-3 with TRBJ1-2, with a weak D call TRBD1 (5 bases). The CDR3 loop spans 16 amino acids. Germline CDR1 reads ENHRY; CDR2 reads SYGVKD. The V end lost 6 bases, the J end lost 0 bases, and 17 bases lay between the germline ends. CDR3 sequence: CAIRQAGQTANYGYTF. In DNA, the CDR3 is TGTGCCATCAGACAGGCGGGTCAAACAGCTAACTATGGCTACACCTTC.

This clonotype was found once. A junction end diverges from the germline sequence, so it may reflect a read error. The rearrangement links TRBV15 to TRBJ1-5, with TRBD1 matching over 7 bases. This CDR3 contains 14 residues. Germline V gene sequence: CDR1 LNHNV, CDR2 YYDKDF (reference sequence). CDR3 in DNA: TGCGCCACCGGCCGGGACAGAGAGAATCAGCCCCAGCATTTT. It yields the protein CATGRDRENQPQHF.

This chain uses TRBV6-6 with TRBJ1-2, with D perhaps matching TRBD1 (5 bases). This CDR3 spans 15 amino acids. The V gene's germline CDR1 is MNHNY and CDR2 SVGAGI (reference sequence). V dropped 6 bases and J dropped 8 bases, with 22 bases sitting between them. CDR3 nucleotide sequence: TGTGCCAGCAGGACGGTTGCCGGGCAGGGTCGCGGCTACACCTTC. Translating it yields CASRTVAGQGRGYTF.

The table lists this clonotype with many counts. Here the CDR3 DNA reads TGCAGTGTCAGCCGAGGGGCGTACTCCTACGAGCAGTACTTC. This sequence encodes CSVSRGAYSYEQYF. The V gene is TRBV20-1, the J gene TRBJ2-7; D may be TRBD1 or TRBD2 (5 bases each). The germline V and J ends were trimmed by 7 bases and 0 bases, with 16 bases remaining between them. Per the germline V gene, CDR1 is DFQATT and CDR2 is SNEGSKA (reference sequence). This CDR3 is 14 amino acids long.

This clonotype appeared a few times. This chain joins TRBV6-2 or TRBV6-3 and TRBJ2-5, with 7 bases fitting TRBD1. Germline CDR1 and CDR2: MNHEY and SVGEGT. The CDR3 covers 13 residues. V lost 10 bases and J lost 3; bases outside the gene matches: 8. In DNA form, the CDR3 reads TGTGCCATTTCCAGGGGGAGAAAAGAGACCCAGTACTTC. Translated, it gives CAISRGRKETQYF.